This TCR beta chain was sequenced in a study of cytomegalovirus exposure and HLA in healthy donors (dated 2017 in TCRdb). Context from the whole study: An earlier analysis of around 600 of the donors reported more than 250 Gb of sequence data and some 100 million unique TCR beta sequences from 150 million to 200 million T cells. An early release covering approximately 600 HLA-typed donors comprised approximately 300 gigabases of sequencing data and around 86 million unique TCR sequences. The genetic ancestry cluster associated with self-reported Caucasian donors included 70% to 85% of the approximately 430 genotyped donors. The study was designed to test whether signatures of past pathogen exposure could be identified by cataloging public T cell receptors. The study profiled the T cell repertoires of 550 to 700 subjects by immunosequencing and related them to cytomegalovirus serostatus. A separate validation cohort of approximately 120 different subjects was used in addition to the roughly 700-subject first cohort. To predict cytomegalovirus infection status, the study brought together high-throughput TCR immunosequencing, statistical association of individual TCRs with disease status, and machine learning. A later analysis re-examined previously published TCR beta repertoires from roughly 720 donors and added high-resolution HLA genotyping to investigate patterns of TCR occurrence. In the later analysis, no new phenotypic data were used to find candidate immune exposures; instead, reliance was placed on TCR beta sequences and their occurrence across donors. To decide whether each TCR beta V gene segment behaved as functional or pseudogenic, an earlier analysis of some 540 of the donors relied on high-throughput TCR beta sequencing. Donor age, sex, ethnicity and CMV serostatus were collected together with the repertoire data. A later genetic analysis used genome-wide SNP genotypes for about 65% of the roughly 700 donors, treating that subset as a discovery cohort. All discovery cohort repertoires had been generated on a single sequencing platform. HLA typing included class I and class II loci at four-digit resolution. The number of donors typed differed by locus, with roughly 629-640 for A, B, C, DRB1 and DQB1, around 500 for DQA1, 606 for DPA1, and 450 to 480 for DPB1. A few DR-DQ haplotypes were handled as single units for association and clustering because linkage in the cohort was strong. On average, around 240,000 unique TCR beta nucleotide sequences were sequenced per donor among 398 genotyped donors of the cohort, with around 19% of those sequences being non-productive.

The cohort comprised fewer than 750 healthy bone marrow donors. Cohort members were all nominally healthy when sampled, although unrecorded immune exposures were likely present. The donor was CMV seronegative and belonged to the group of roughly 330 seronegative cohort members. Each donor provided a peripheral blood sample, and peripheral blood mononuclear cells were used for TCR beta sequencing. The Qiagen DNeasy Blood Extraction Kit was used to extract genomic DNA from the blood cell samples. To prepare the library, the immunoSEQ multiplex PCR assay was applied. For the multiplex PCR, a mixture combining 60 forward primers for TCR Vbeta segments and 13 reverse primers for TCR Jbeta segments was used. A multiplex PCR assay on genomic DNA amplified the CDR3 region of rearranged TCR beta genes. On the Illumina HiSeq System, the amplified TCR beta libraries were sequenced as 87-base-pair reads. The published analysis was carried out like this. Across the 500 to 750 repertoires, a later analysis counted roughly 77 million unique TCR beta chains, 9 million to 14 million of which were shared by at least two donors. Raw reads were error-corrected and collapsed into unique sequences by a nearest-neighbor algorithm in which closely related sequences were merged to remove PCR and sequencing errors. To assign V, D and J gene segments, CDR3 sequences were aligned to IMGT reference sequences. For a sequence to be retained, a match of at least six nucleotides to both a V gene segment and a J gene segment was required. A rearrangement was called productive if the CDR3 had no stop codons and remained in frame with V and J, and every other rearrangement was called non-productive. CDR3 was defined by IMGT convention, running from the second conserved V-encoded cysteine to the conserved J-encoded phenylalanine. The earlier analysis of about 530 of the donors excluded any sequence lacking an unambiguous match to a single V gene segment. In an earlier analysis of approximately 560 of the donors, a V segment was called functional when productive rearrangements were above 56.7%, and segregating when the standard deviation between donors exceeded 5%. A statistical classification framework was built to diagnose cytomegalovirus status from the catalog of TCR beta chain sequences. A later analysis assigned V and J genes by comparing TCR nucleotide sequences with IMGT/GENE-DB human TR gene sequences. A later analysis assigned CDR3 sequences and most-parsimonious VDJ recombination scenarios with the TCRdist pipeline. In a later analysis, every TCR beta chain was defined by the combination of its CDR3 amino acid sequence and its V-gene family, and reads without a unique V-gene family were dropped. A later analysis removed 450 to 600 highly shared, low-generation-probability nucleotide sequences to deal with suspected cross-contamination and a sequencing artifact. For each public chain, a later analysis derived a clonal expansion index from normalized ranks of inferred template counts within each repertoire. In a later analysis, generation probabilities were computed with a VDJ recombination model fitted to out-of-frame rearrangements, and the resulting probabilities were checked against IGoR. In a later analysis, TCR-TCR, TCR-HLA and TCR-CMV co-occurrence was scored with hypergeometric tests, and a repertoire-size bias correction was applied to TCR pairs. A later analysis estimated false discovery rates by permuting HLA or CMV assignments 20 times. A later analysis grouped co-occurring TCRs with DBSCAN, adding TCRdist sequence similarity when clustering within HLA-allele-positive subsets. Repertoires with fewer than 30,000 or more than 120,000 public chains, plus five repertoires with anomalous nucleotide sharing, were excluded from co-occurrence clustering. In TCRdb, the immuneACCESS table is reduced to in-frame sequences with V and J assigned. These tables do not hold every clone; where another copy was compared, an unresolved V gene accounts for under half, and the others remain unexplained. The V and J calls and clone size are taken from that table; D and trimming were inferred from the DNA. The sample contains 150,000 to 200,000 clones, roughly 87% of them found a single time. The ten largest account for more than 1.5% of the sample.

General conclusions and limits of the study: A later analysis reported that several top co-occurrence clusters appeared linked to parvovirus B19, influenza, CMV and Epstein-Barr virus. According to a later analysis, TCR association rates differed among HLA loci, with DRB1 alleles showing the most associated TCRs and HLA-C alleles showing the fewest. According to the authors, the approach could potentially be generalized to other disease states and immunological phenotypes. The classifier was reported to diagnose cytomegalovirus status with high specificity and sensitivity in both the original and validation cohorts. Sequencing depth was assumed to be roughly uniform across donors in the presence/absence analyses, though that assumption may not hold. Most TCR sequences were seen in very few donors, while some public TCRs were found in many individuals. In a later analysis, most CMV-associated TCR beta chains were found to appear HLA-restricted, with HLA associations seemingly driven largely by CMV exposure. The sequencing pipeline was judged likely to have produced a cluster of highly shared sequence variants as a technical artifact. A later genetic analysis associated a missense DCLRE1C variant with V-gene and J-gene trimming of TCR beta chains, and an independent cohort replicated the association. A further reported finding was that TCR beta sequences accurately predicted the HLA-A and HLA-B alleles for most subjects in the first cohort. About 15 rarely observed V segments, including chromosome 9 orphons, were excluded from the earlier analysis of a few hundred of the donors because counts were too low. Broadly in line with IMGT annotations, most TCR beta V segments showed up in productive rearrangements about 87% or about 30% of the time in an earlier analysis of 450 to 750 of the donors. Because the 87-base-pair reads could not distinguish some IMGT-functional V segments, including TRBV6-2 and TRBV6-3, those segments were excluded. In a later analysis, HLA-associated TCR beta chains showed more clonal expansion and lower generation probabilities than non-associated chains that were equally common. A few of the identified cytomegalovirus-associated TCR beta chains were confirmed in vitro to be specific for cytomegalovirus antigens. HLA typing was unavailable for some donors at each locus, so association tests used only the typed subset. Linkage disequilibrium might explain the correlated functional status among segregating V segments, but an unknown experimental factor could not be ruled out. In the study, 150 to 200 TCR beta chains were listed as associated with cytomegalovirus. When HLA alleles, especially DR and DQ, strongly co-occurred, attributing TCR associations to individual alleles was difficult. In a later genetic analysis, fewer N-insertions in productive TCRs were reported among donors in an Asian-associated ancestry cluster than the roughly 700-donor mean. The only immune exposure information available for the cohort was CMV serostatus. This cohort had only TCR beta chains sequenced, and the lack of alpha or paired-chain data limited which features could be detected. Specific HLA alleles were associated with 16,951 TCR beta sequences at a false discovery rate of 0.05 in a later analysis.

About this clone: Its antigen is not yet known. The record has no base qualities; no much larger clone is one base away.

CDR1 and CDR2 are read off the germline V gene (reference sequence) as LNHNV and YYDKDF. From the cysteine through the phenylalanine, the CDR3 covers 19 amino acids. CDR3 DNA is the only sequence kept; it has 57 bases, read in frame from the first base. The V end gives up 2 bases and the J end 0 bases, leaving 15 bases in the junction not matched to a gene. The chain is made from TRBV15 and TRBJ1-1; TRBD1 agrees with 7 junctional bases. Sequencing was done on a sample of PBMCs. The receptor was isolated from a man in his forties in good health and CMV-seronegative. At the DNA level, the sequence is TGTGCCACCAGCAGACATAGGATGGGACAGCCCCAGATGAACACTGAAGCTTTCTTT. Translation gives CATSRHRMGQPQMNTEAFF. The variable domain in full, with residues beyond the CDR3 obtained from the reference TRBV15 and TRBJ1-1 genes, is DAMVIQNPRYQVTQFGKPVTLSCSQTLNHNVMYWYQQKSSQAPKLLFHYYDKDFNNEADTPDNFQSRRPNTSFCFLDIRSPGLGDTAMYLCATSRHRMGQPQMNTEAFFGQGTRLTVV.